This record covers a single T cell receptor beta chain. Its specificity is unknown. The data were obtained in a study of T cell responses to AZD1222 COVID-19 vaccine. Between the trimmed V and J ends, which lost 0 bases and 5 bases, there was a span of 10 bases. The CDR3 loop spans 14 amino acids. Germline V gene lookup returns CDR1 SGHRS and CDR2 YFSETQ. TCRdb's copy holds only in-frame clones and misses some; the assay was immunoSEQ multiplex PCR. This table has around 190,000 clones, around 88% appearing once. Study-wide points: With dominance at 160-218 and 743-854, vaccine-associated CD4 TCRs spanned spike.

This clonotype originated in an adult who received the AZD1222 COVID-19 vaccine. V usage is TRBV5-1 and J usage is TRBJ2-3; D possibly corresponds to TRBD2 (6 bases). Sample: peripheral blood, taken 28 days after the second AZD1222 dose. For the CDR3, the DNA is TGCGCCAGCAGCTTGGCCGGGGGTAGAGATACGCAGTATTTT. Translation: CASSLAGGRDTQYF.